The present entry profiles one T cell receptor (beta chain) with its context. Antigen specificity is unknown. The conserved final phenylalanine or tryptophan is absent from the CDR3, which likely points to a read error. Some clones are missing from TCRdb's copy, which holds only in-frame ones; the method was immunoSEQ multiplex PCR. The top ten hold more than 6.5% of the sample, which has 150,000 to 200,000 clones, more than 75% seen once. The data belong to a study of cytomegalovirus exposure and HLA in healthy donors. Study-level information: The roughly 700 first-cohort repertoires and the 120 or so validation repertoires shared the same platform, a later analysis reported. The study, taken as a whole, reports: The classifier reportedly diagnosed cytomegalovirus status with high specificity and sensitivity. In the approximately 120 validation repertoires, a later analysis found that first-cohort TCR clusters tended to co-occur. The study labeled more than 150 TCR beta chains cytomegalovirus-associated.

The sequence was collected from a man aged 18 to 29 in good health and CMV-seropositive. Specimen: PBMCs.

CDR3 in amino acids: CASRTGGSGAYEQYL. For the CDR3, the DNA is TGTGCCAGCAGAACAGGGGGCTCTGGCGCCTACGAGCAGTACCTC. The chain employs TRBV6-5 and TRBJ2-7; 9 nucleotides match TRBD1. V was pared by 6 bases and J by 2 bases, with 8 bases of the junction left unmatched. This CDR3 is 15 amino acids long. In germline, CDR1 is MNHEY, CDR2 SVGAGI.